This T cell receptor beta chain appears in the sequencing data of a study of shared clonotypes between healthy human individuals. For the study at large: Donor composition was two women and a few men, aged 18 to 49. Study-wide results and limits: An expected dependence of interdonor clonotype sharing on sequencing depth was noted.

The test was conducted at deep level. TCRdb's copy holds only in-frame clones and misses some; the assay was immunoSEQ multiplex PCR. This table holds fewer than 600,000 clones, around 77% found once. The CDR3 runs 12 residues. V lost 1 base and J lost 7, with 4 bases in between. Germline loops: CDR1 MDHEN, CDR2 SYDVKM. With regard to this clone: As yet, its antigen is unknown.

The receptor was derived from a woman aged 40 to 55 in good health. Some clones in this sample may be carry-over from other donors' samples. The rearrangement joins TRBV28 to TRBJ2-2, with D unresolved. Sequencing was done on a sample of PBMCs. The CDR3 nucleotides read TGTGCCAGCAGTTTATTTGTCGGGGAGCTGTTTTTT. Translating it yields CASSLFVGELFF.